This TCR beta chain was sequenced in a study of T cell repertoires in cytomegalovirus infection. Findings of the study overall: HLA-C-restricted CMV clonotypes gave the most frequent clonotype in two of eight donors.

V was shortened by 8 bases and J by 4 bases, with 9 bases between the two germline ends. The germline V gene has CDR1 MNHEY and CDR2 SVGEGT. The CDR3 has 11 residues. TCRdb reprocessed the reads with MiXCR, giving one entry per CDR3 protein. The data contain about 68,000 distinct CDR3 sequences, approximately 22% of them singletons. Concerning this clonotype: Its antigen is unknown.

The sequence was obtained from a human donor in good health (CMV status not recorded). Some clones in this sample may be carry-over from other donors' samples. The sample was PBMCs, sequenced either directly or after in vitro stimulation (not recorded which). The chain employs TRBV6-2 or TRBV6-3 and TRBJ2-7; a possible D gene is TRBD1 (6 bases). The CDR3, as DNA: TGTGCCAGCCGAACAGGGTACGAGCAGTACTTC. Protein: CASRTGYEQYF.